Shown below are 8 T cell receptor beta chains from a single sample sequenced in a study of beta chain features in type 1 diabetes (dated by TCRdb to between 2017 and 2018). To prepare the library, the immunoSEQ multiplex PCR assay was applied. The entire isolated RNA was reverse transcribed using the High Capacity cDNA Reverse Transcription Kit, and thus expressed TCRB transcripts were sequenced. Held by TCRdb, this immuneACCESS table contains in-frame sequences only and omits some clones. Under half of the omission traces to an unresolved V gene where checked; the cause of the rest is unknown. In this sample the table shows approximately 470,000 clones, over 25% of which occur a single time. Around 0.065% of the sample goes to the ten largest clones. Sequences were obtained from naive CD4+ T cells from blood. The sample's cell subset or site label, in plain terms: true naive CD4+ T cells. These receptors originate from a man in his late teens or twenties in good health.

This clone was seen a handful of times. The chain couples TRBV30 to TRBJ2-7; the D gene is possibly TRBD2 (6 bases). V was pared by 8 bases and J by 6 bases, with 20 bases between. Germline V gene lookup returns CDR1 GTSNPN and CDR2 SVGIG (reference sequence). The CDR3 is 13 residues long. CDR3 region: CALTYDPGGEQYF. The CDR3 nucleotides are TGTGCCCTGACCTACGACCCCGGGGGCGAGCAGTACTTC.

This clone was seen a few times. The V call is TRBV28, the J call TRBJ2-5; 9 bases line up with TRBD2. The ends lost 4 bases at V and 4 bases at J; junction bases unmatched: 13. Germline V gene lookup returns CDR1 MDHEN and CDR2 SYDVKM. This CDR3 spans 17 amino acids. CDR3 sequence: CASSSPFSGGGRETQYF. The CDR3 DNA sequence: TGTGCCAGCAGTTCCCCATTTAGCGGGGGAGGGCGAGAGACCCAGTACTTC.

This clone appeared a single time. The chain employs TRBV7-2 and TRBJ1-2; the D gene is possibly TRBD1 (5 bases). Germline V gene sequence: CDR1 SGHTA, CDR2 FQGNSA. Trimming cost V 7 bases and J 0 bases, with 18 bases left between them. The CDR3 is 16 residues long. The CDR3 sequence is CASKQYAGATNYGYTF. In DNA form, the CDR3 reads TGTGCCAGCAAACAATACGCCGGGGCTACTAACTATGGCTACACCTTC.

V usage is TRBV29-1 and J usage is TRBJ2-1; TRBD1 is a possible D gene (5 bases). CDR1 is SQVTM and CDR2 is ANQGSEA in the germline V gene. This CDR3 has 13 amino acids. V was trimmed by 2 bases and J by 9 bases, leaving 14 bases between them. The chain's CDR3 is CSVEYAQTVEQFF. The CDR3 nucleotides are TGCAGCGTTGAATACGCTCAGACAGTTGAGCAGTTCTTC.

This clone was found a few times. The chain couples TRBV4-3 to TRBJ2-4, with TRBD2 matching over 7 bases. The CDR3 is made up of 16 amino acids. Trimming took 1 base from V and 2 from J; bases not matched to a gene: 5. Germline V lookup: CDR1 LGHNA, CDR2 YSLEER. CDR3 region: CASSQGGGRSKNIQYF. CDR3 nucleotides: TGCGCCAGCAGCCAAGGCGGGGGACGGTCCAAAAACATTCAGTACTTC.

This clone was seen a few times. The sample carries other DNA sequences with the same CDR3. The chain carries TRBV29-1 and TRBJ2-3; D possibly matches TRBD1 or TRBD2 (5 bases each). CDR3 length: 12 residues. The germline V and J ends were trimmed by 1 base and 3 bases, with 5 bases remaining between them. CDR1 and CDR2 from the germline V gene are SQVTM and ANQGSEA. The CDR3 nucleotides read TGCAGCGTTGAAGGGGGGACAGATACGCAGTATTTT. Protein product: CSVEGGTDTQYF.

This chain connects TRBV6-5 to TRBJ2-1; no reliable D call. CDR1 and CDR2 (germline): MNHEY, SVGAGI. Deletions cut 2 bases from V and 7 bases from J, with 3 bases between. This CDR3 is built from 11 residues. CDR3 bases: TGTGCCAGCAGTTACCGTAATGAGCAGTTCTTC. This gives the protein CASSYRNEQFF.

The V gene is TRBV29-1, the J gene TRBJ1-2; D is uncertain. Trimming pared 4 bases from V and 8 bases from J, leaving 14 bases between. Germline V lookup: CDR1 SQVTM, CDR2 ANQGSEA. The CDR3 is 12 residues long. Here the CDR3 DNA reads TGCAGCGTTGGACGGGGTTTGGAGGGCTACACCTTC. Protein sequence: CSVGRGLEGYTF.